The 15 T cell receptor beta chains reported below all come from one sample, sequenced in a study of blood T cell repertoires in COVID-19. Clones were sequenced by immunoSEQ multiplex PCR, and TCRdb holds only the in-frame ones, with some missing. The repertoire holds 310,000 or so clones, with around nine tenths as singletons. The sequencing sample was made of peripheral blood. The receptors were gathered from a man in his 70s with acute or convalescent COVID-19.

This clone was seen just once. The chain couples TRBV6-5 to TRBJ1-1, with TRBD1 identical over 8 bases. CDR1 and CDR2 from the germline V gene are MNHEY and SVGAGI. The CDR3 has 14 amino acids. The V and J ends lost 6 bases and 1 base, in that order; junction bases with no gene match: 4. The CDR3 sequence is CASSSDRANTEAFF. CDR3 nucleotides: TGTGCCAGCAGCTCGGACAGGGCGAACACTGAAGCTTTCTTT.

This clone has a handful of counts. This chain joins TRBV6-1 and TRBJ1-4; D uncertain. Germline CDR1 MNHNS, CDR2 SASEGT. Trimming removed 2 bases from V and 5 bases from J, with 12 bases in between. The CDR3 covers 15 residues. The CDR3 here is CASSEPEGGNEKLFF. The CDR3 nucleotides are TGTGCCAGCAGTGAACCGGAGGGCGGGAATGAAAAACTGTTTTTT.

The chain uses TRBV2 and TRBJ1-3; 8 nucleotides match TRBD1. CDR3 size: 15 residues. The junction had 6 bases not matched to a gene; V was cut back by 5 bases and J by 3 bases. Germline CDR1 SNHLY, CDR2 FYNNEI. The CDR3 region is CASSSHRGFGNTIYF. The CDR3 region has the DNA TGTGCCAGCAGTTCCCACAGGGGGTTTGGAAACACCATATATTTT.

The chain has TRBV4-1 and TRBJ2-3; weak D call: TRBD1 (8 bases). Trimming shortened V by 4 bases and J by 1 base, and 24 bases separated the two germline ends. The CDR3 runs 19 residues. Germline V gene data show CDR1 as MGHRA and CDR2 as YSYEKL. CDR3 DNA: TGCGCCAGCAGCCCCCACGACAGGGGAGGGTCGTATGGCACAGATACGCAGTATTTT. This codes for CASSPHDRGGSYGTDTQYF.

In its sample, this clone was seen once. The CDR3 spells CSANSVYEQYF. Here the CDR3 DNA reads TGCAGTGCTAATTCCGTGTACGAGCAGTACTTC. The chain uses TRBV20-1 and TRBJ2-7, with D uncertain. V dropped 4 bases and J dropped 4 bases, with 8 bases sitting between them. The CDR3 has 11 amino acids. Germline V gene data show CDR1 as DFQATT and CDR2 as SNEGSKA (reference sequence).

This chain links TRBV3-1 (or the pseudogene TRBV3-2) with TRBJ2-5; TRBD1 agrees at 10 bases. The CDR3 extends over 14 amino acids. Germline assignment: CDR1 LGHDT and CDR2 YNNKEL (reference sequence). Trimming cost V 5 bases and J 4 bases; bases outside gene matches: 4. The CDR3 DNA is TGTGCCAGCAGCGCGACAGGGGGCGCAGAGACCCAGTACTTC. Its translation: CASSATGGAETQYF.

V is TRBV5-7 and J is TRBJ2-2, with D maybe TRBD1 (5 bases). TRBV5-7 is placed among ORFs of uncertain function. The CDR3 runs 18 residues. The V end lost 2 bases, the J end lost 1 base, and 18 bases lay between the germline ends. The CDR3 spells CASSFFTGSFWNTGELFF. The DNA of the CDR3 is TGTGCCAGCAGCTTTTTCACAGGTAGTTTTTGGAACACCGGGGAGCTGTTTTTT.

This clone was found once. This chain joins TRBV6-2 or TRBV6-3 and TRBJ1-2; the D is unclear. CDR3 length equals 14 residues. The V gene lost 7 bases and the J gene lost 5 bases, with 17 bases spanning the gap. Germline lookup yields CDR1 MNHEY and CDR2 SVGEGT. Here the CDR3 DNA reads TGTGCCAGCACTTATAAGAGCCGTGAATATGGCTACACCTTC. Its protein product is CASTYKSREYGYTF.

The rearrangement joins TRBV4-1 to TRBJ2-1; the match to TRBD2 covers 10 bases. In germline, CDR1 is MGHRA, CDR2 YSYEKL. The CDR3 is 19 amino acids. V lost 2 bases and J lost 9; bases outside the gene matches: 19. The CDR3 DNA follows: TGCGCCAGCAGCCAAAACACTATTTCAGCGGGAGGGCCTCAGGGTGAGCAGTTCTTC. Amino acids: CASSQNTISAGGPQGEQFF.

The chain recombines TRBV5-1 with TRBJ2-3, with 9 bases lining up with TRBD2. CDR3 length: 13 residues. J gave up 5 bases and V 2 bases, and 0 bases lay outside the gene matches. Germline assignment: CDR1 SGHRS and CDR2 YFSETQ. This CDR3 reads CASSLAGGDTQYF. For the CDR3, the DNA is TGCGCCAGCAGCTTAGCGGGAGGAGATACGCAGTATTTT.

About this clone: The same CDR3 can be traced to other DNA sequences in this sample. V gene TRBV6-5 combines with J gene TRBJ1-1; a possible D gene is TRBD1 (5 bases). The CDR3 sequence is 11 residues long. The V gene lost 5 bases and the J gene lost 5 bases, with 6 bases spanning the gap. Germline V lookup: CDR1 MNHEY, CDR2 SVGAGI. The CDR3 DNA follows: TGTGCCAGCAGTCAGGGAACTGAAGCTTTCTTT. Its protein is CASSQGTEAFF.

V is TRBV6-5 and J is TRBJ2-7, with D possibly TRBD1 on 7 matching bases. Germline values: CDR1 MNHEY, CDR2 SVGAGI. Trimming removed 6 bases from V and 7 bases from J, with 13 bases in between. There are 12 residues in the CDR3. The CDR3 spells CASRATGREQYF. The CDR3 region has the DNA TGTGCCAGCAGGGCGACAGGGAGGGAGCAGTACTTC.

The CDR3 DNA sequence: TGCGCCAGCAGCCAAGATCCACAGGGGGCTCTCCGCAATCAGCCCCAGCATTTT. This translates into CASSQDPQGALRNQPQHF. The chain joins TRBV4-1 to TRBJ1-5; 9 positions match TRBD1. The CDR3 is 18 amino acids. V dropped 0 bases and J dropped 2; count of bases not matched to a gene: 8. Germline loops: CDR1 MGHRA, CDR2 YSYEKL.

This sequence joins TRBV29-1 and TRBJ1-1; no clear D. Germline V gene sequence: CDR1 SQVTM, CDR2 ANQGSEA. V shed 8 bases and J shed 3 bases, with 16 bases lying between them. The CDR3 loop spans 13 amino acids. The CDR3 DNA follows: TGCAGCCCCCAACGGTGGAGAGACACTGAAGCTTTCTTT. Encoded protein: CSPQRWRDTEAFF.

The V and J genes are TRBV5-1 and TRBJ1-4; 7 bases fit TRBD1. Germline V gene lookup returns CDR1 SGHRS and CDR2 YFSETQ. Trimming cost V 1 base and J 4 bases; bases outside gene matches: 4. This CDR3 has 15 amino acids. This CDR3 is CASSLNGQVNEKLFF. DNA for the CDR3: TGCGCCAGCAGCTTGAACGGACAGGTTAATGAAAAACTGTTTTTT.